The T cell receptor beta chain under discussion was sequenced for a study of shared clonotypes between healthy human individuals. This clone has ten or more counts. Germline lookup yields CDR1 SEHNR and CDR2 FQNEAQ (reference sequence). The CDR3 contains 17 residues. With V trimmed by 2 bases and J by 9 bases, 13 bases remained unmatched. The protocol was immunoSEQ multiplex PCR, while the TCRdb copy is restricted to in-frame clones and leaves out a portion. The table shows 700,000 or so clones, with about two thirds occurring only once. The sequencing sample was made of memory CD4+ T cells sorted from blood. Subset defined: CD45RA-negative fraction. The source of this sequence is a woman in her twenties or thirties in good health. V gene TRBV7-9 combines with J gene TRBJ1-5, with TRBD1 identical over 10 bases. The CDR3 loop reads CASSLWGGTGALGPQHF. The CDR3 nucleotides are TGTGCCAGCAGCTTATGGGGCGGGACAGGGGCCCTAGGGCCCCAGCATTTT.